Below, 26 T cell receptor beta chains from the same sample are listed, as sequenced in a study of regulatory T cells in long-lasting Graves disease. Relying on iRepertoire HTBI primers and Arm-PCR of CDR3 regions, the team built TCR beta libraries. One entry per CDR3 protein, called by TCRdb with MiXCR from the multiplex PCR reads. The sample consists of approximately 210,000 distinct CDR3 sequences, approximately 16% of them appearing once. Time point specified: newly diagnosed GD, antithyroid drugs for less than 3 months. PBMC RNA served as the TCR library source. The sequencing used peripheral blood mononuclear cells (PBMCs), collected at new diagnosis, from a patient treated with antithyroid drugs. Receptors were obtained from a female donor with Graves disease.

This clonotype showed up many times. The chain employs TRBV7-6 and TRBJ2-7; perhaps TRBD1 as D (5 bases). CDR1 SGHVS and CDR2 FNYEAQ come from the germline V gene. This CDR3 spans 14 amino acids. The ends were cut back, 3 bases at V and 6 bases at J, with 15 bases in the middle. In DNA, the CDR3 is TGTGCCAGCAGCTTGGGGCCAACCTTTGGCGAGCAGTACTTC. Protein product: CASSLGPTFGEQYF.

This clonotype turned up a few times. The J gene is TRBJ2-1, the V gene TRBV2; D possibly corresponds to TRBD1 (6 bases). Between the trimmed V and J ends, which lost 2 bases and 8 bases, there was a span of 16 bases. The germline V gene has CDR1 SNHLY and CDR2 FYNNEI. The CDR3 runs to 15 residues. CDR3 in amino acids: CASSERGPSGDEQFF. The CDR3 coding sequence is TGTGCCAGCAGTGAACGGGGTCCCTCAGGGGATGAGCAGTTCTTC.

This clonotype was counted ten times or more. Written as DNA, the CDR3 is TGTGCCACTACCGGGACCACAGGGGGTCATCAGCCCCAGCATTTT. Its protein product is CATTGTTGGHQPQHF. V and J are TRBV10-3 and TRBJ1-5; 8 bases are shared with TRBD1. Germline V gives CDR1 ENHRY, CDR2 SYGVKD. CDR3 length: 15 amino acids. V shed 10 bases, J shed 5 bases, and the junction held 13 bases outside the gene matches.

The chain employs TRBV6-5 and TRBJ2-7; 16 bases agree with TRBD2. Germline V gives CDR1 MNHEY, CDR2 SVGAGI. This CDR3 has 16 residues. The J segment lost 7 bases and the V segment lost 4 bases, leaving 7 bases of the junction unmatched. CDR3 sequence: CASSLGLAGGVSEQYF. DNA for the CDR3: TGTGCCAGCAGTTTGGGACTAGCGGGAGGGGTGTCGGAGCAGTACTTC.

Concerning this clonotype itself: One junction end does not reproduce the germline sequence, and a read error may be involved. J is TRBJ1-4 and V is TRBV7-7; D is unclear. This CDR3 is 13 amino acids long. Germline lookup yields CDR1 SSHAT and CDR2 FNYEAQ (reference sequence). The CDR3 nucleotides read TGTGCTAGCAGCTTGAGGAGAACCGAAAAACTGTTTTTT. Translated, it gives CASSLRRTEKLFF.

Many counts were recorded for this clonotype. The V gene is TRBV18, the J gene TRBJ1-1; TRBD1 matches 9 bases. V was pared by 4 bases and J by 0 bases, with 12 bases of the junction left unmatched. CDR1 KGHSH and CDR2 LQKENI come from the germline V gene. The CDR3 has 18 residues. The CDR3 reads CASSLPIWGQGMNTEAFF. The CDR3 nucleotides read TGTGCCAGCTCACTCCCAATATGGGGACAGGGCATGAACACTGAAGCTTTCTTT.

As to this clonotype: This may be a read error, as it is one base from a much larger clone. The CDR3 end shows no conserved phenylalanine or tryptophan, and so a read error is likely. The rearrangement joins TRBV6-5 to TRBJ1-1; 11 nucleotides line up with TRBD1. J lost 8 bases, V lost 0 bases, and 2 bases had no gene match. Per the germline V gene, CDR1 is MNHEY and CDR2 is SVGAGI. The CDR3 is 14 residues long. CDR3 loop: CASSYSRTGGEAFL. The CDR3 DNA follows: TGTGCCAGCAGTTACTCTAGGACAGGGGGCGAAGCTTTCCTT.

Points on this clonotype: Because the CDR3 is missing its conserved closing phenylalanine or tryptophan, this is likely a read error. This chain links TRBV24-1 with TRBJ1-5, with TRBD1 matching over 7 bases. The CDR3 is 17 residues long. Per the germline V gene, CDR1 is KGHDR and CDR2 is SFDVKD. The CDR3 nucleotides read TGTGCCTCCAGCGAAGGGGGACAGCAGTATAGCAATCAGCCCCAGCATCTT. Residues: CASSEGGQQYSNQPQHL.

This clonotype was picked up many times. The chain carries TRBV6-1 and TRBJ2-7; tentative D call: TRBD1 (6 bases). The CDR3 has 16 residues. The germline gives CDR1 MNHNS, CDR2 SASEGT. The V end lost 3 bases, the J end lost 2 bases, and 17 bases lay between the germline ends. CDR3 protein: CASSDTQGKGAYEQYF. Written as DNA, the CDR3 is TGTGCCAGCAGTGACACCCAGGGGAAGGGGGCCTACGAGCAGTACTTC.

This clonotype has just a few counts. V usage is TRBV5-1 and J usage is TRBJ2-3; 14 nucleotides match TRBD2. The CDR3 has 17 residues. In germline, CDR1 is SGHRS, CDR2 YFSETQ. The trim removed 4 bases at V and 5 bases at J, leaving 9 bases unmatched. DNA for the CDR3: TGCGCCAGCAGCCCGACTAGCGGGAGGGCCATTGTAGATACGCAGTATTTT. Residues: CASSPTSGRAIVDTQYF.

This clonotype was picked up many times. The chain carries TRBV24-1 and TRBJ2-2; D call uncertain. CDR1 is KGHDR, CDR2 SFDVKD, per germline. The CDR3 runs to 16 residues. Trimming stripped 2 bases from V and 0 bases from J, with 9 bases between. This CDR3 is CATSDSVLPNTGELFF. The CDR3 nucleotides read TGTGCCACCAGTGATTCTGTACTGCCGAACACCGGGGAGCTGTTTTTT.

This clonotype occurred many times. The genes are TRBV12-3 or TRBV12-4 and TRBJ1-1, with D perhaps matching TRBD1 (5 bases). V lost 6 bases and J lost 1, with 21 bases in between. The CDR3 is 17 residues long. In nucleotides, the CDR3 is TGTGCCAGCAGGCCTCAGGGTTTTGGTTTTCGGAACACTGAAGCTTTCTTT. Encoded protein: CASRPQGFGFRNTEAFF.

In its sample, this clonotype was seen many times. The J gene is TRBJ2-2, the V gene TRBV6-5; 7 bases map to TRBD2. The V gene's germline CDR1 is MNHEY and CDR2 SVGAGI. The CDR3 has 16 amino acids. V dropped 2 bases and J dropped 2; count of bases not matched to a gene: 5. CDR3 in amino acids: CASSYSGTQNTGELFF. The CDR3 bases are TGTGCCAGCAGTTACAGCGGGACTCAAAACACCGGGGAGCTGTTTTTT.

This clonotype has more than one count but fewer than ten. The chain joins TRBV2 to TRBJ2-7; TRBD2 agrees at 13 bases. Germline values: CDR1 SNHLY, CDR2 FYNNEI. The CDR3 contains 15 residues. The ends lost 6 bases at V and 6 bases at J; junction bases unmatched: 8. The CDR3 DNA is TGTGCCAGCAGACTAGCGGGAGGGCCCTGGGGCGAGCAGTACTTC. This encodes CASRLAGGPWGEQYF.

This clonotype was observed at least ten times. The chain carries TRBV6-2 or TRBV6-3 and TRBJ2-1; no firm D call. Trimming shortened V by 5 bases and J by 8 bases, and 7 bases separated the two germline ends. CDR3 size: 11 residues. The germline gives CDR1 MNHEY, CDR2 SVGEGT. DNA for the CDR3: TGTGCCAGCAGTACGACCGATGAGCAGTTCTTC. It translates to CASSTTDEQFF.

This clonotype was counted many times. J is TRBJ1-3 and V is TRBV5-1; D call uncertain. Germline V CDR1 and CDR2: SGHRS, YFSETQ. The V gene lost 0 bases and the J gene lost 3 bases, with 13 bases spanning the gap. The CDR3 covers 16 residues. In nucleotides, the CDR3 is TGCGCCAGCAGCTTGGAGGCGGACTCTCGTGGAAACACCATATATTTT. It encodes CASSLEADSRGNTIYF.

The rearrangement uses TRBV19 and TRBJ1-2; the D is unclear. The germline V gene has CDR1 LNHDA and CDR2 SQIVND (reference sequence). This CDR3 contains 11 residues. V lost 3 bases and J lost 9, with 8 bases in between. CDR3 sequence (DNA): TGTGCCAGTAGTATCGGGAGGAGCTACACCTTC. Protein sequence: CASSIGRSYTF. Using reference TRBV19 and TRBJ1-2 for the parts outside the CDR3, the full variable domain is DGGITQSPKYLFRKEGQNVTLSCEQNLNHDAMYWYRQDPGQGLRLIYYSQIVNDFQKGDIAEGYSVSREKKESFPLTVTSAQKNPTAFYLCASSIGRSYTFGSGTRLTVV.

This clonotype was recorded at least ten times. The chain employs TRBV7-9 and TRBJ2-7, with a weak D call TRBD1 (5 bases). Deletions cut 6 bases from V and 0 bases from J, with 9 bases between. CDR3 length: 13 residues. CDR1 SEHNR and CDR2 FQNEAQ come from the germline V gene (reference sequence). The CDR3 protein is CASSSDSSYEQYF. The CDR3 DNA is TGTGCCAGCAGTTCAGACAGCTCCTACGAGCAGTACTTC.

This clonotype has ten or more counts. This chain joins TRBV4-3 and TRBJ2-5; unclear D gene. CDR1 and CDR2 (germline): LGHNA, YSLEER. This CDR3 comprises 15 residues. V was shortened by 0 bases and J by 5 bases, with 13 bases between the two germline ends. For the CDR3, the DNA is TGCGCCAGCAGCCAAGAATTGGTGCCAGAGGAGACCCAGTACTTC. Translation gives CASSQELVPEETQYF.

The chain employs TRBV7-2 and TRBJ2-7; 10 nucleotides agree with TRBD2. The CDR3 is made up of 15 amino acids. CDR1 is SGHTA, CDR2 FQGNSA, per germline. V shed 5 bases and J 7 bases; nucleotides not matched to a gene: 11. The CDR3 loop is CASSIKREGPGEQYF. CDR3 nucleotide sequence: TGTGCCAGCAGCATCAAGCGGGAGGGCCCCGGGGAGCAGTACTTC. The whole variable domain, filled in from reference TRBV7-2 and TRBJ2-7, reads GAGVSQSPSNKVTEKGKDVELRCDPISGHTALYWYRQSLGQGLEFLIYFQGNSAPDKSGLPSDRFSAERTGGSVSTLTIQRTQQEDSAVYLCASSIKREGPGEQYFGPGTRLTVT.

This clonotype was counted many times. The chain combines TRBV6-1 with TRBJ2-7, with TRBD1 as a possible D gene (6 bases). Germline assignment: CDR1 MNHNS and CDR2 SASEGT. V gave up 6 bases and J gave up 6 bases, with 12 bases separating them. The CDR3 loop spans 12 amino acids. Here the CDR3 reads CASRRGQSEQYF. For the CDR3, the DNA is TGTGCCAGCAGGAGGGGACAATCCGAGCAGTACTTC.

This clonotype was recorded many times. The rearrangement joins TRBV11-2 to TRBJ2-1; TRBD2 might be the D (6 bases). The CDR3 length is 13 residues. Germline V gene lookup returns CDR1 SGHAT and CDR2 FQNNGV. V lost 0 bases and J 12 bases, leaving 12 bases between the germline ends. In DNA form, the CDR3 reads TGTGCCAGCAGCTTAGATCGGACGCGGGGGCAGTTCTTC. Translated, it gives CASSLDRTRGQFF.

Written as DNA, the CDR3 is TGTGCCAGCAGCACGGGGCATCCCGGGCCGCAGTTCTTC. This codes for CASSTGHPGPQFF. The V and J genes are TRBV7-3 and TRBJ2-1; D is tentatively TRBD1 or TRBD2 (5 bases each). Trimming removed 5 bases from V and 12 bases from J, with 17 bases in between. The germline gives CDR1 SGHTA, CDR2 FQGTGA. There are 13 residues in the CDR3. Complete variable domain (other parts from reference TRBV7-3 and TRBJ2-1): GAGVSQTPSNKVTEKGKYVELRCDPISGHTALYWYRQSLGQGPEFLIYFQGTGAADDSGLPNDRFFAVRPEGSVSTLKIQRTERGDSAVYLCASSTGHPGPQFFGPGTRLTVL.

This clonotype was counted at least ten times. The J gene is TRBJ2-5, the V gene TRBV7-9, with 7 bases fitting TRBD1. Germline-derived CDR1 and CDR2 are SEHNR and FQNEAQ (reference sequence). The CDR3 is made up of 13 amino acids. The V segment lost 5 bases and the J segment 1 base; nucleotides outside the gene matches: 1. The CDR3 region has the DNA TGTGCCAGCAGCGCAGGGGGCCAAGAGACCCAGTACTTC. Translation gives CASSAGGQETQYF.

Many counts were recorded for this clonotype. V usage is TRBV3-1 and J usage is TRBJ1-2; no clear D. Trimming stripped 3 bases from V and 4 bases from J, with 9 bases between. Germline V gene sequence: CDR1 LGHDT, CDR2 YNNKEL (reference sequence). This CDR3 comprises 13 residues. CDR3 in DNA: TGTGCCAGCAGCCACGGGGATCCCTATGGCTACACCTTC. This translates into CASSHGDPYGYTF.

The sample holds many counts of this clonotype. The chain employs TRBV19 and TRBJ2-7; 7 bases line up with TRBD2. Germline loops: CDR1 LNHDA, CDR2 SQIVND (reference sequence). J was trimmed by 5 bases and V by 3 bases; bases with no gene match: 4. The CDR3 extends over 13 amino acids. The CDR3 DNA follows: TGTGCCAGTAGTATCCGCGGGAGAGACGAGCAGTACTTC. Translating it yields CASSIRGRDEQYF.